This is a list of T cell receptor beta chains from one sample in a study of identifying expanded T cells in peripheral blood. Some clones are missing from TCRdb's copy, which holds only in-frame ones; the method was immunoSEQ multiplex PCR. In the table there are around 100,000 clones, 88% of which are singletons. Sample: blood. The receptors shown here come from a person aged 18-69 years in good health. CDR3s include the opening cysteine and the closing phenylalanine or tryptophan. The D gene is left open where the match is weak. Clone size is given for some rows only: seen once, a few or many times, or a class if the clone is expanded.

clone size	V gene	D gene	J gene	CDR3 DNA	CDR3 protein
.	TRBV5-5	TRBD2	TRBJ2-7	TGTGCCAGCAGCTCCCTTTTGGGACTAGCGGCCTACGAGCAGTACTTC	CASSSLLGLAAYEQYF
once	TRBV7-9	.	TRBJ2-5	TGTGCCAGCAGCTTGGTGAGGGAGACCCAGTACTTC	CASSLVRETQYF
.	TRBV13	TRBD1	TRBJ1-1	TGTGCCAGCAGCTCGTACAGGGGGGCCACTGAAGCTTTCTTT	CASSSYRGATEAFF
.	TRBV27	.	TRBJ2-7	TGTGCCAGCGGAAGTCAGGTCGAGCAGTACTTC	CASGSQVEQYF
.	TRBV2	.	TRBJ1-2	TGTGCCAGGATGGAAGACGGCGCGAAACGCTACACCTTC	CARMEDGAKRYTF
.	TRBV6-6	.	TRBJ1-5	TGTGCCAGCAGTTACTCGGACAGATCGGGGCAGCCCCAGCATTTT	CASSYSDRSGQPQHF
.	TRBV5-1	.	TRBJ1-5	TGCGCCAGCACGACCTCGCGGAATAGCAATCAGCCCCAGCATTTT	CASTTSRNSNQPQHF
.	TRBV11-3	.	TRBJ1-1	TGTGCCAGCAGCTTGGGGCCTGAAGCTTTCTTT	CASSLGPEAFF
once	TRBV11-3	.	TRBJ1-1	TGTGCCAGCAGCCTTCGGGGGGAGGCTGAAGCTTTCTTT	CASSLRGEAEAFF
.	TRBV5-8	.	TRBJ2-1	TGTGCCAGCACCTATTCGAGCTCCTACAATGAGCAGTTCTTC	CASTYSSSYNEQFF
.	TRBV30	TRBD1	TRBJ2-7	TGTGCCTGGACTGACGGCAGGGGGTACGAGCAGTACTTC	CAWTDGRGYEQYF
.	TRBV5-4	.	TRBJ2-5	TGTGCCAGCAGCTTGGAGAAGCGGGAGACCCAGTACTTC	CASSLEKRETQYF
.	TRBV5-1	.	TRBJ2-6	TGCGCCAGCAGCCGTTCGATAAACCGACAGGACCCTGGGGCCAACGTCCTGACTTTC	CASSRSINRQDPGANVLTF
few	TRBV19	TRBD1	TRBJ1-5	TGTGCCAGTAGTGGGACAGGGGGCGGACAGCCCCAGCATTTT	CASSGTGGGQPQHF
.	TRBV7-8	.	TRBJ2-1	TGTGCCAGCCTCCCGAGGGCTGACGGCAATGAGCAGTTCTTC	CASLPRADGNEQFF
.	TRBV19	.	TRBJ1-4	TGTGCCAGTAGTATGGGCGGGGGTCGGCTGTTTTTT	CASSMGGGRLFF
few	TRBV18	TRBD2	TRBJ2-3	TGTGCCAGCTCAAAGGAGCGGGGAGCCACAGATACGCAGTATTTT	CASSKERGATDTQYF
.	TRBV30	TRBD2	TRBJ2-5	TGTGCCTGGTGTATCTTCCGGGGGGGCGGGGAGACCCAGTACTTC	CAWCIFRGGGETQYF
once	TRBV7-2	TRBD2	TRBJ2-5	TGTGCCAGCAGTCTAGCGGGGACGGGAGAGACCCAGTACTTC	CASSLAGTGETQYF
.	TRBV2	.	TRBJ2-7	TGTGCCAGCAGGGAGGACAGCTACGAGCAGTACTTC	CASREDSYEQYF
.	TRBV5-1	.	TRBJ1-1	TGCGCCAGCAGCTTGGGAGCAGGGAGGATCATGAACACTGAAGCTTTCTTT	CASSLGAGRIMNTEAFF
.	TRBV7-2	TRBD2	TRBJ2-1	TGTGCCAGCAGCTTAGACGGGACTAGCTCGGGCAATGAGCAGTTCTTC	CASSLDGTSSGNEQFF
.	TRBV12-5	.	TRBJ2-4	TGTGCTAGTGCCCTGCTAGGGGGTCGAAAAGCCAAAAACATTCAGTACTTC	CASALLGGRKAKNIQYF
.	TRBV2	TRBD1	TRBJ1-4	TGTGCCAGCAGCATAGACAGGGGCAATGAAAAACTGTTTTTT	CASSIDRGNEKLFF
.	TRBV9	TRBD1	TRBJ1-3	TGTGCCAGCAGCGCCGGGACAGACTCTGGAAACACCATATATTTT	CASSAGTDSGNTIYF
.	TRBV6-1	.	TRBJ1-2	TGTGCCAGCAGTGACCCGGAGACTGGCGGCTACACCTTC	CASSDPETGGYTF
once	TRBV19	.	TRBJ1-5	TGTGCCAGTAGTATAGTCAGTAGGACAGCAAGCAATCAGCCCCAGCATTTT	CASSIVSRTASNQPQHF
.	TRBV9	.	TRBJ2-3	TGTGCCAGCAGTCCCCACGAAAGCACAGATACGCAGTATTTT	CASSPHESTDTQYF